This paragraph reports one TCR beta chain. This CDR3 is 15 amino acids long. Per the germline V gene, CDR1 is SQVTM and CDR2 is ANQGSEA. V lost 3 bases, J lost 5 bases, and 8 bases stayed unmatched. Enrolled during active infection, Seattle patients were then followed longitudinally. This entry is derived from a study of blood T cell repertoires in COVID-19. Overall study: Sources were T cells, B-cell-depleted T cells, or PBMCs; the material itself was cDNA or gDNA.

Assay used: immunoSEQ multiplex PCR; TCRdb lists only in-frame clones, some missing. The repertoire includes over 150,000 clones, around 85% of them detected once, and about 0.63% sits in the top ten. This chain connects TRBV29-1 to TRBJ2-5, with TRBD2 matching over 11 bases. This TCR was recovered from a man in his sixties with COVID-19, enrolled during active disease. The specimen sequenced was peripheral blood. CDR3 nucleotide sequence: TGCAGCGTTGATTTTCGGTCTAGCGGGGGGGAGACCCAGTACTTC. Encoded protein: CSVDFRSSGGETQYF.